The 19 T cell receptor beta chains in this list originate from one sample, sequenced in a study of beta chain features in type 1 diabetes. Study results and limitations: Type 1 diabetes patients showed a moderate but significant shortening of TCRB CDR3s in all four CD4+ subsets.

The authors reverse transcribed all of the isolated RNA, so sequencing captured expressed TCRB transcripts. The table came from immunoSEQ multiplex PCR; TCRdb's copy has only in-frame clones and leaves some out. This table has about 68,000 clones, about 50% appearing once. For these receptors, no antigen is known. Input material: central memory CD4+ T cells from blood. Receptors originate from a man aged 25 to 40 with type 1 diabetes.

The rearrangement uses TRBV2 and TRBJ1-1, with D tentatively TRBD1 (6 bases). Germline lookup yields CDR1 SNHLY and CDR2 FYNNEI. This CDR3 comprises 12 residues. The ends were cut back, 5 bases at V and 4 bases at J, with 8 bases in the middle. CDR3 nucleotide sequence: TGTGCCAGCAGTAGGGACACCACTGAAGCTTTCTTT. Its protein product is CASSRDTTEAFF.

The J gene is TRBJ1-5, the V gene TRBV10-2; weak D call: TRBD1 (5 bases). Looked up from germline, CDR1 is WSHSY and CDR2 is SAAADI. The CDR3 totals 13 residues. V dropped 4 bases and J dropped 4 bases, with 8 bases sitting between them. The CDR3 reads CASSVDRNQPQHF. CDR3 bases: TGCGCCAGCAGTGTAGACAGAAATCAGCCCCAGCATTTT.

A single count supports this clone. The chain links TRBV2 to TRBJ1-2, with 7 bases identical to TRBD1. This CDR3 spans 13 amino acids. V dropped 5 bases and J dropped 4; count of bases not matched to a gene: 4. Germline CDR1 and CDR2: SNHLY and FYNNEI. The CDR3 DNA is TGTGCCAGCAGTTGGGACAGTCTCTATGGCTACACCTTC. It encodes CASSWDSLYGYTF.

Within the sample, this clone is medium-sized. The chain links TRBV4-1 to TRBJ1-3, with D unclear. Trimming pared 0 bases from V and 4 bases from J, leaving 13 bases between. Per germline, CDR1 MGHRA and CDR2 YSYEKL. CDR3 length: 16 amino acids. This chain's CDR3 is CASSQEPRRFGNTIYF. The CDR3 DNA reads TGCGCCAGCAGCCAAGAGCCACGGAGATTCGGAAACACCATATATTTT.

This clone came up a few times. The CDR3: CSVKPGGYHREGYTF. CDR3 nucleotides: TGCAGCGTGAAACCCGGGGGGTACCACCGAGAAGGCTACACCTTC. The gene calls are TRBV29-1 and TRBJ1-2; tentatively, D is TRBD1 (5 bases). The CDR3 length is 15 residues. Germline V gene lookup returns CDR1 SQVTM and CDR2 ANQGSEA. V was clipped by 6 bases and J by 8 bases, with 25 bases between them.

The rearrangement joins TRBV18 to TRBJ1-6; possible D gene TRBD1, 5 bases. Trimming cost V 3 bases and J 6 bases, with 18 bases left between them. There are 17 residues in the CDR3. Germline lookup yields CDR1 KGHSH and CDR2 LQKENI. The chain's CDR3 is CASSPVRYDRANSPLHF. Written as DNA, the CDR3 is TGTGCCAGCTCACCTGTGAGGTACGACAGAGCTAATTCACCCCTCCACTTT.

The V and J genes are TRBV30 and TRBJ2-5; tentative D call: TRBD1 (7 bases). Germline values: CDR1 GTSNPN, CDR2 SVGIG (reference sequence). There are 13 residues in the CDR3. V lost 5 bases to trimming and J lost 1 base, with 11 bases between them. CDR3 nucleotides: TGTGCCTGGGCGGGACAGCTCCAAGAGACCCAGTACTTC. This sequence encodes CAWAGQLQETQYF.

The rearrangement links TRBV27 to TRBJ1-2; 9 bases line up with TRBD1. Germline loops: CDR1 MNHEY, CDR2 SMNVEV (reference sequence). The CDR3 covers 14 residues. V shed 6 bases, J shed 4 bases, and the junction held 6 bases outside the gene matches. The CDR3 region has the DNA TGTGCCAGCAGCCGGGACAGGGAGGCCTATGGCTACACCTTC. It codes for CASSRDREAYGYTF.

This clone was counted a few times. V and J are TRBV10-2 and TRBJ2-7; 7 bases agree with TRBD1. CDR3 length: 13 residues. Trimming cost V 5 bases and J 5 bases; bases outside gene matches: 6. In germline, CDR1 is WSHSY, CDR2 SAAADI. This chain's CDR3 is CASSTDRLNEQYF. The CDR3, as DNA: TGCGCCAGCAGTACGGACAGGCTGAACGAGCAGTACTTC.

This clone has a handful of counts. The chain uses TRBV19 and TRBJ2-7, with D maybe TRBD1 (8 bases). Germline assignment: CDR1 LNHDA and CDR2 SQIVND (reference sequence). The V end lost 10 bases, the J end lost 3 bases, and 16 bases lay between the germline ends. The CDR3 loop spans 13 amino acids. This chain's CDR3 is CATLDREGYEQYF. Written as DNA, the CDR3 is TGTGCCACCCTGGACAGGGAGGGCTACGAGCAGTACTTC.

In the case of this clone: The sample carries other DNA sequences with the same CDR3. The chain couples TRBV9 to TRBJ2-2; 8 nucleotides align to TRBD1. CDR1 and CDR2 (germline): SGDLS, YYNGEE. CDR3 length: 17 amino acids. V was clipped by 3 bases and J by 1 base; unmatched bases: 8. The CDR3 sequence: CASSARGGTGNTGELFF. The DNA for the CDR3 is TGTGCCAGCAGCGCCAGAGGGGGGACAGGGAACACCGGGGAGCTGTTTTTT.

The chain carries TRBV11-2 and TRBJ2-2, with 10 bases that match TRBD2. The CDR3 runs 16 residues. After removal of 5 bases from V and 6 bases from J, the junction contained 9 bases not matched to a gene. Germline values: CDR1 SGHAT, CDR2 FQNNGV. In DNA, the CDR3 is TGTGCCAGCAGCAGCCTAGCGGGAGAGGGTCCCGGGGAGCTGTTTTTT. Protein: CASSSLAGEGPGELFF.

The DNA of the CDR3 is TGCAGCGTTGATATCTCTGGGGCCAACGTCCTGACTTTC. This codes for CSVDISGANVLTF. The V and J genes are TRBV29-1 and TRBJ2-6; the D is unclear. The germline V and J ends were trimmed by 3 bases and 0 bases, with 3 bases remaining between them. Per germline, CDR1 SQVTM and CDR2 ANQGSEA. This CDR3 contains 13 residues. The variable domain in full, with the rest retrieved from reference TRBV29-1 and TRBJ2-6, is SAVISQKPSRDICQRGTSLTIQCQVDSQVTMMFWYRQQPGQSLTLIATANQGSEATYESGFVIDKFPISRPNLTFSTLTVSNMSPEDSSIYLCSVDISGANVLTFGAGSRLTVL.

This chain connects TRBV25-1 to TRBJ2-1, with 10 bases fitting TRBD2. The germline V gene encodes CDR1 MGHDK and CDR2 SYGVNS. This CDR3 is 16 amino acids long. J gave up 3 bases and V 4 bases, and 6 bases lay outside the gene matches. This chain's CDR3 is CASSVPSGGFYNEQFF. The CDR3 DNA reads as TGTGCCAGCAGTGTTCCTAGCGGGGGCTTCTACAATGAGCAGTTCTTC.

This chain links TRBV6-4 with TRBJ2-5, with 15 positions matching TRBD2. J was trimmed by 2 bases and V by 0 bases; bases with no gene match: 7. This CDR3 spans 19 amino acids. The germline gives CDR1 MRHNA, CDR2 SNTAGT. The CDR3 nucleotides read TGTGCCAGCAGTGACTCGGGACTAGCGGGGGGCACCCGACAAGAGACCCAGTACTTC. It encodes CASSDSGLAGGTRQETQYF.

This clone was observed once. Here the CDR3 reads CAILGLPGETEAFF. CDR3 DNA sequence: TGTGCCATCCTGGGACTCCCCGGGGAAACTGAAGCTTTCTTT. The genes are TRBV10-3 and TRBJ1-1, with a possible D match to TRBD1 (5 bases). The germline gives CDR1 ENHRY, CDR2 SYGVKD. V was pared by 8 bases and J by 5 bases, with 18 bases between. The CDR3 length is 14 residues.

The chain uses TRBV21-1 and TRBJ2-7; TRBD2 reflects the table's D call only, with no check against the DNA. TRBV21-1 is noted as a pseudogene. The CDR3 runs to 13 residues. As DNA, the CDR3 is TGTGCCAGCAGCGAGTACGGGGACTACGAGCAGTACTTC. It encodes CASSEYGDYEQYF.

This clone showed up just a few times. The chain joins TRBV25-1 to TRBJ1-1; TRBD1 aligns across 9 bases. Germline lookup yields CDR1 MGHDK and CDR2 SYGVNS. The junction had 6 bases not matched to a gene; V was cut back by 4 bases and J by 12 bases. The length of the CDR3 is 12 residues. CDR3 sequence: CASSGWDRAPFF. In nucleotides, the CDR3 is TGTGCCAGCAGTGGGTGGGACAGGGCCCCTTTCTTT.

J is TRBJ2-3 and V is TRBV5-1; 7 nucleotides agree with TRBD1. The CDR3 is made up of 14 amino acids. Germline V gene lookup returns CDR1 SGHRS and CDR2 YFSETQ. J gave up 0 bases and V 5 bases, and 3 bases lay outside the gene matches. CDR3 in amino acids: CASSKGQSTDTQYF. The CDR3 DNA reads TGCGCCAGCAGTAAGGGACAGAGCACAGATACGCAGTATTTT.